The following is a T cell receptor (beta chain) sequence with its context. Peripheral blood came from all dose cohorts at three timepoints. These data come from a study of OX40 agonist ivuxolimab in advanced cancers. Using immunoSEQ multiplex PCR, the repertoire was profiled, and TCRdb retains in-frame clones only, with some absent. The sample lists 26,000 or so clones; more than 70% were seen once. Germline CDR1 reads ENHRY; CDR2 reads SYGVKD. The CDR3 has 11 residues. With 8 bases clipped from V and 3 bases from J, the junction kept 0 bases outside the gene matches. The chain uses TRBV10-3 and TRBJ2-5; 7 nucleotides align to TRBD2. This TCR derives from an adult with an advanced solid tumor such as melanoma, head and neck, liver or kidney cancer. This specimen consisted of CD4+ or CD8+ T cells sorted from blood, obtained in a trial of the OX40 agonist ivuxolimab. CDR3 amino acids: CAIGREETQYF. Written as DNA, the CDR3 is TGTGCCATCGGGAGGGAAGAGACCCAGTACTTC.